Below, 15 T cell receptor beta chains from the same sample are listed, as sequenced in a study of regulatory T cells in long-lasting Graves disease. Regarding time point: newly diagnosed GD, antithyroid drugs for less than 3 months. From RNA extracted from PBMCs, the TCR library was made. Arm-PCR with iRepertoire HTBI primers amplified the CDR3 regions for these TCR beta libraries. TCRdb fed the multiplex PCR reads into MiXCR, producing one record per CDR3 protein. The data show 550,000 to 650,000 distinct CDR3 sequences, with about 16% seen just once and about 12% held by the top ten. Another study also made use of these data, one on T cells in Graves' hyperthyroidism and ophthalmopathy.

This specimen was peripheral blood mononuclear cells (PBMCs), taken at new diagnosis, from a patient treated with antithyroid drugs. Receptors originate from a man aged 18 to 35 with Graves disease.

The rearrangement links TRBV6-1 to TRBJ1-2, with D perhaps TRBD1 (5 bases). The germline CDR1 and CDR2 sequences are MNHNS and SASEGT. Between the trimmed V and J ends, which lost 8 bases and 6 bases, there was a span of 16 bases. The CDR3 has 13 amino acids. The CDR3 sequence is CASCRVSRDGYTF. Here the CDR3 DNA reads TGTGCCAGCTGCAGGGTTTCCAGAGATGGCTACACCTTC.

The genes are TRBV10-3 and TRBJ1-2, with a possible D match to TRBD1 (5 bases). The germline V and J ends were trimmed by 0 bases and 0 bases, with 14 bases remaining between them. The CDR3 has 17 amino acids. Germline assignment: CDR1 ENHRY and CDR2 SYGVKD. The CDR3 sequence is CAISESVQGTANYGYTF. The CDR3 region has the DNA TGTGCCATCAGTGAGTCGGTCCAGGGAACAGCTAACTATGGCTACACCTTC.

This clonotype has ten or more counts. V is TRBV28 and J is TRBJ2-3; D tentatively fits TRBD1 or TRBD2 (5 bases each). Germline loops: CDR1 MDHEN, CDR2 SYDVKM. V gave up 3 bases and J gave up 0 bases, with 10 bases separating them. This CDR3 is 15 amino acids long. The DNA of the CDR3 is TGTGCCAGCAGTTTCTATGGGGGAAGCACAGATACGCAGTATTTT. Protein product: CASSFYGGSTDTQYF.

Only a few counts were recorded for this clonotype. The chain carries TRBV13 and TRBJ2-7; 7 bases agree with TRBD1. There are 16 residues in the CDR3. Germline lookup yields CDR1 PRHDT and CDR2 FYEKMQ (reference sequence). V trimming: 4 bases; J trimming: 3 bases; junction bases outside the gene matches: 12. The CDR3 is CASSSGMDRWDYEQYF. In nucleotides, the CDR3 is TGTGCCAGCAGCTCTGGAATGGACAGGTGGGACTACGAGCAGTACTTC.

This clonotype has a handful of counts. The chain employs TRBV10-3 and TRBJ1-1; the D gene is possibly TRBD1 (5 bases). The germline gives CDR1 ENHRY, CDR2 SYGVKD. The V end was cut by 0 bases, the J end by 3 bases, with 11 bases between. The CDR3 runs 15 residues. CDR3 coding DNA: TGTGCCATCAGTGAGTCCAGGATGGGGGACACTGAAGCTTTCTTT. Its translation: CAISESRMGDTEAFF.

In its sample, this clonotype was seen many times. The chain is built from TRBV7-9 and TRBJ2-7, with no clear D. The CDR3 consists of 16 residues. Germline loops: CDR1 SEHNR, CDR2 FQNEAQ (reference sequence). Deletions cut 1 base from V and 3 bases from J, with 16 bases between. The CDR3 region has the DNA TGTGCCAGCAGCTTAGTGGCGGAAATTGGTGGCTACGAGCAGTACTTC. Protein product: CASSLVAEIGGYEQYF.

This clonotype has only a few counts. The rearrangement joins TRBV11-2 to TRBJ2-7, with 8 bases identical to TRBD1. CDR1 is SGHAT and CDR2 is FQNNGV in the germline V gene. The CDR3 is 16 amino acids. The J segment lost 5 bases and the V segment lost 2 bases, leaving 11 bases of the junction unmatched. CDR3 region: CASSLQINDRGHEQYF. The CDR3 DNA reads as TGTGCCAGCAGCTTACAAATCAATGACAGGGGACACGAGCAGTACTTC.

The V call is TRBV7-3, the J call TRBJ2-2; tentatively, D is TRBD1 or TRBD2 (5 bases each). V lost 1 base to trimming and J lost 3 bases, with 15 bases between them. The CDR3 extends over 17 amino acids. Germline V lookup: CDR1 SGHTA, CDR2 FQGTGA. CDR3 loop: CASSLNFGGLDTGELFF. As DNA, the CDR3 is TGTGCCAGCAGCTTAAATTTTGGGGGTTTGGACACCGGGGAGCTGTTTTTT.

This clonotype was detected ten times or more. This chain joins TRBV7-3 and TRBJ2-3, with 13 bases fitting TRBD2. With 2 bases clipped from V and 4 bases from J, the junction kept 3 bases outside the gene matches. Looked up from germline, CDR1 is SGHTA and CDR2 is FQGTGA. The CDR3 totals 16 residues. This CDR3 reads CASSLYGLAGADTQYF. Here the CDR3 DNA reads TGTGCCAGCAGCTTATACGGACTAGCGGGAGCAGATACGCAGTATTTT.

This clonotype was recorded many times. J is TRBJ2-3 and V is TRBV10-1; D perhaps matches TRBD2 (5 bases). Germline assignment: CDR1 WNHNN and CDR2 SYGVQD (reference sequence). Trimming took off 6 bases at V and 4 bases at J, with 8 bases between the two ends. The CDR3 totals 12 residues. The CDR3 loop reads CASRGESDTQYF. The CDR3 nucleotides read TGCGCCAGCAGGGGAGAATCAGATACGCAGTATTTT.

In this sample, this clonotype turned up a few times. The rearrangement links TRBV6-1 to TRBJ2-7; no definite D call. The germline V gene has CDR1 MNHNS and CDR2 SASEGT. The CDR3 is 16 amino acids. V lost 7 bases, J lost 2 bases, and 21 bases lay in between. The CDR3 DNA reads as TGTGCCAGCACAAGGAAAGTAGGACCCTACCCCTACGAGCAGTACTTC. This codes for CASTRKVGPYPYEQYF.

This clonotype was observed a single time. The J gene is TRBJ2-2, the V gene TRBV13; D may be TRBD1 or TRBD2 (5 bases each). Germline CDR1 is PRHDT and CDR2 is FYEKMQ (reference sequence). Trimming shortened V by 4 bases and J by 9 bases, and 15 bases separated the two germline ends. The CDR3 covers 14 residues. The CDR3 reads CASSSMGETRELFF. The CDR3 coding sequence is TGTGCCAGCAGCTCGATGGGGGAGACCCGGGAGCTGTTTTTT.

In this sample, this clonotype turned up many times. CDR3 loop: CASSQGAESYGYTF. DNA for the CDR3: TGTGCCAGCAGCCAAGGCGCAGAAAGCTATGGCTACACCTTC. The chain joins TRBV3-1 to TRBJ1-2; D is uncertain. The ends were cut back, 1 base at V and 4 bases at J, with 10 bases in the middle. The germline V gene has CDR1 LGHDT and CDR2 YNNKEL (reference sequence). The CDR3 contains 14 residues.

This clonotype has more than one count but fewer than ten. The chain is built from TRBV3-1 and TRBJ2-1; a weak D match, TRBD1 (6 bases). V was trimmed by 3 bases and J by 12 bases, leaving 12 bases between them. Germline CDR1 reads LGHDT; CDR2 reads YNNKEL (reference sequence). The CDR3 consists of 12 residues. The CDR3 reads CASSQGTTTQFF. In DNA, the CDR3 is TGTGCCAGCAGCCAGGGGACAACTACGCAGTTCTTC.

This clonotype was seen ten or more times. The gene calls are TRBV7-2 and TRBJ1-2; 7 positions agree with TRBD1. The CDR3 runs to 15 residues. Trimming took 1 base from V and 8 from J; bases not matched to a gene: 10. Germline values: CDR1 SGHTA, CDR2 FQGNSA. As DNA, the CDR3 is TGTGCCAGCAGCTTAGACGTGACAGGGCCCCGAGGCTACACCTTC. It specifies CASSLDVTGPRGYTF.